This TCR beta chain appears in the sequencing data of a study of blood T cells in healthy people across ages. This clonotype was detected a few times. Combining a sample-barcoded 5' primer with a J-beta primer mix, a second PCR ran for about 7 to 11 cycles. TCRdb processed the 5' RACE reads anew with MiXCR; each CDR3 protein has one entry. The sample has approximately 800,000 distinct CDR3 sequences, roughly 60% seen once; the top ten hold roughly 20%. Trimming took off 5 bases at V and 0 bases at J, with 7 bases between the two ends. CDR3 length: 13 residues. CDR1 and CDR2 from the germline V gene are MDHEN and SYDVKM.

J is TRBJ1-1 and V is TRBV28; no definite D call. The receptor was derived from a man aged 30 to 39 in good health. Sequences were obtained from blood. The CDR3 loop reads CASSRPMNTEAFF. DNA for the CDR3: TGTGCCAGCAGTCGGCCGATGAACACTGAAGCTTTCTTT. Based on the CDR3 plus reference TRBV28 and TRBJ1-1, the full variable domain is DVKVTQSSRYLVKRTGEKVFLECVQDMDHENMFWYRQDPGLGLRLIYFSYDVKMKEKGDIPEGYSVSREKKERFSLILESASTNQTSMYLCASSRPMNTEAFFGQGTRLTVV.